This is a list of T cell receptor beta chains from one sample in a study of blood T cell repertoires in COVID-19. Profiled with immunoSEQ multiplex PCR; TCRdb holds only in-frame clones, not every one. The data contain about 280,000 clones, approximately 90% of them singletons. Sequencing was performed on peripheral blood. These TCRs come from a man between 40 and 49 years old with acute or convalescent COVID-19. CDR3s include the opening cysteine and the closing phenylalanine or tryptophan. Each record gives: D gene, V gene, J gene, clone size, CDR3 protein, CDR3 DNA. A D gene is named only where the DNA matches it firmly. Part of the rows lack a size; the others show once, few, many or a class for expanded clones.

NA	TRBV10-1	TRBJ1-5	NA	CASSDYGINQPQHF	TGCGCCAGCAGTGATTACGGGATCAATCAGCCCCAGCATTTT
NA	TRBV7-9	TRBJ1-3	few	CASSPRGASSGNTIYF	TGTGCCAGCAGTCCTCGGGGGGCGAGCTCTGGAAACACCATATATTTT
NA	TRBV5-1	TRBJ2-2	NA	CASSSLQGGGELFF	TGCGCCAGCAGCTCGCTACAGGGTGGCGGGGAGCTGTTTTTT
NA	TRBV25-1	TRBJ1-2	NA	CASSEWANYGYTF	TGTGCCAGCAGTGAGTGGGCCAACTATGGCTACACCTTC
NA	TRBV11-2	TRBJ2-7	NA	CASSLVGTLGEQYF	TGTGCCAGCAGCTTAGTGGGCACCTTAGGCGAGCAGTACTTC
NA	TRBV7-8	TRBJ1-6	NA	CASSLRVDGPNSPLHF	TGTGCCAGCAGCCTGAGGGTCGATGGGCCCAATTCACCCCTCCACTTT
NA	TRBV10-1	TRBJ2-7	many	CASSEGRQSSYEQYF	TGCGCCAGCAGTGAGGGCCGACAGAGCTCCTACGAGCAGTACTTC
TRBD1	TRBV5-5	TRBJ2-3	NA	CASSGRGHGTDTQYF	TGTGCCAGCAGTGGCAGGGGGCATGGCACAGATACGCAGTATTTT
NA	TRBV2	TRBJ1-2	NA	CASRTVGSYGYTF	TGTGCCAGCAGGACGGTAGGGAGCTATGGCTACACCTTC
TRBD1	TRBV5-4	TRBJ2-6	NA	CASSVTGGAGANVLTF	TGTGCCAGCAGCGTGACAGGGGGCGCTGGGGCCAACGTCCTGACTTTC
NA	TRBV14	TRBJ1-6	NA	CASSQDLGGDSPLHF	TGTGCCAGCAGCCAAGATCTAGGAGGGGATTCACCCCTCCACTTT
NA	TRBV27	TRBJ2-7	NA	CASSFAGGKSYEQYF	TGTGCCAGCAGTTTCGCAGGGGGGAAGTCCTACGAGCAGTACTTC
NA	TRBV6-5	TRBJ2-7	NA	CATAEPRGTTYEQYF	TGTGCCACCGCCGAACCCCGGGGAACCACCTACGAGCAGTACTTC
TRBD1	TRBV28	TRBJ2-7	NA	CASSLTGALSYEQYF	TGTGCCAGCAGTTTAACAGGGGCGCTTTCCTACGAGCAGTACTTC
TRBD1	TRBV7-9	TRBJ2-7	NA	CASSSLGTGDPEQYF	TGTGCCAGCAGCTCCCTCGGGACAGGGGATCCCGAGCAGTACTTC
NA	TRBV5-1	TRBJ1-1	NA	CASSLERGGTEAFF	TGCGCCAGCAGCTTGGAAAGGGGAGGTACTGAAGCTTTCTTT
NA	TRBV12-5	TRBJ2-7	NA	CASGLVTRPDYEQYF	TGTGCTAGTGGTTTGGTAACGAGGCCAGACTACGAGCAGTACTTC
TRBD1	TRBV25-1	TRBJ2-1	NA	CASSESVAGGNEQFF	TGTGCCAGCAGTGAAAGTGTGGCAGGGGGCAATGAGCAGTTCTTC
TRBD1	TRBV6-4	TRBJ1-2	NA	CASNTGRAGGTF	TGTGCCAGCAATACCGGGAGGGCAGGGGGAACCTTC
NA	TRBV3-1/TRBV3-2	TRBJ2-1	NA	CASSQDRGQLYNEQFF	TGTGCCAGCAGCCAAGATAGAGGACAGCTCTACAATGAGCAGTTCTTC
TRBD2	TRBV11-3	TRBJ2-4	NA	CASSLGGAGDIQYF	TGTGCCAGCAGCTTAGGAGGGGCGGGAGACATTCAGTACTTC
NA	TRBV2	TRBJ1-5	many	CASTASRGGNQPQHF	TGTGCCAGCACCGCCTCCAGGGGTGGCAATCAGCCCCAGCATTTT
TRBD1	TRBV7-9	TRBJ1-5	NA	CASSPTGGDQPQHF	TGTGCCAGCAGCCCGACAGGGGGAGATCAGCCCCAGCATTTT
TRBD2	TRBV6-5	TRBJ2-7	NA	CASIPTSGGSYEQYF	TGTGCCAGCATTCCGACTAGCGGGGGCTCCTACGAGCAGTACTTC
TRBD1	TRBV13	TRBJ1-4	few	CASSYGTGIEKLFF	TGTGCCAGCAGCTACGGGACAGGGATCGAAAAACTGTTTTTT
TRBD1	TRBV19	TRBJ1-2	NA	CASRTGGGYGYTF	TGTGCCAGTCGTACAGGGGGCGGCTATGGCTACACCTTC
NA	TRBV6-6	TRBJ1-3	NA	CASSYATDNTIYF	TGTGCCAGCAGTTACGCGACAGATAACACCATATATTTT
NA	TRBV11-2	TRBJ2-7	NA	CASSFPLNRWSDEQYF	TGTGCCAGCAGCTTCCCCCTGAATCGGTGGTCGGACGAGCAGTACTTC
TRBD2	TRBV7-8	TRBJ2-3	NA	CASSGAGGGYFTDTQYF	TGTGCCAGCAGCGGGGCGGGGGGAGGCTATTTCACAGATACGCAGTATTTT
TRBD1	TRBV6-5	TRBJ2-7	few	CASTSGTEPYEQYF	TGTGCCAGCACTTCCGGGACAGAACCCTACGAGCAGTACTTC
TRBD2	TRBV11-3	TRBJ2-3	NA	CASSWGLGGGITDTQYF	TGTGCCAGCAGCTGGGGTCTCGGCGGGGGGATCACAGATACGCAGTATTTT
TRBD1	TRBV14	TRBJ1-4	once	CASSPFPTGGGNEKLFF	TGTGCCAGCAGCCCCTTTCCGACAGGGGGAGGTAATGAAAAACTGTTTTTT
TRBD1	TRBV29-1	TRBJ1-2	NA	CSAYGTVSLGYTF	TGCAGCGCTTACGGGACAGTGTCACTGGGCTACACCTTC
NA	TRBV21-1	TRBJ1-5	NA	CASSSLEAHRGNQPQHF	TGTGCCAGCAGCTCCCTGGAGGCGCACAGGGGGAATCAGCCCCAGCATTTT
NA	TRBV15	TRBJ1-4	NA	CATSRDRGNRLFF	TGTGCCACCAGCAGAGATCGGGGGAACCGGCTGTTTTTT
NA	TRBV15	TRBJ1-1	NA	CATSRGQANFPEAFF	TGTGCCACCAGCAGAGGACAGGCCAATTTTCCTGAAGCTTTCTTT
NA	TRBV15	TRBJ1-2	NA	CATSRGQGYGYTF	TGTGCCACCAGCAGAGGCCAGGGCTATGGCTACACCTTC
NA	TRBV5-1	TRBJ1-5	NA	CASSTGDGDQPQHF	TGCGCCAGCAGCACAGGAGACGGAGATCAGCCCCAGCATTTT
NA	TRBV13	TRBJ2-2	NA	CASSLGVRQYTGELFF	TGTGCCAGCAGCTTAGGCGTGCGACAGTACACCGGGGAGCTGTTTTTT
TRBD1	TRBV2	TRBJ1-3	once	CASSVLPGGSGNTIYF	TGTGCCAGCAGTGTCCTACCAGGGGGTTCGGGAAACACCATATATTTT
TRBD1	TRBV19	TRBJ1-5	NA	CASIQRTGGGQPQHF	TGTGCCAGTATTCAGAGGACAGGGGGCGGACAGCCCCAGCATTTT
NA	TRBV19	TRBJ2-1	NA	CASKQKGSGLSSYNEQFF	TGTGCCAGTAAGCAGAAGGGCAGCGGGTTGAGCTCCTACAATGAGCAGTTCTTC
NA	TRBV12-3/TRBV12-4	TRBJ1-3	NA	CASSFRAGNTIYF	TGTGCCAGCAGTTTTCGGGCTGGAAACACCATATATTTT
NA	TRBV7-2	TRBJ1-1	NA	CASSFDLNTEAFF	TGTGCCAGCAGCTTCGACTTGAACACTGAAGCTTTCTTT
NA	TRBV7-9	TRBJ1-1	NA	CASSRNGGTEAFF	TGTGCCAGCAGTCGTAATGGAGGTACTGAAGCTTTCTTT
NA	TRBV2	TRBJ1-1	NA	CASSKQPNTEAFF	TGTGCCAGCAGTAAACAGCCGAACACTGAAGCTTTCTTT
NA	TRBV10-1	TRBJ1-6	NA	CASAGQINSPLHF	TGCGCCAGCGCCGGACAGATTAATTCACCCCTCCACTTT
NA	TRBV5-1	TRBJ2-2	NA	CASSPSTGELFF	TGCGCCAGCAGCCCTTCCACCGGGGAGCTGTTTTTT
TRBD2	TRBV14	TRBJ2-7	NA	CASSHFTSGPSYEQYF	TGTGCCAGCAGCCACTTTACTAGCGGACCCTCCTACGAGCAGTACTTC
NA	TRBV27	TRBJ1-3	NA	CASSFNGLSSGNTIYF	TGTGCCAGCAGTTTTAATGGTCTGAGCTCTGGAAACACCATATATTTT
TRBD1	TRBV4-1	TRBJ2-7	NA	CASSSVGQSYTYEQYF	TGCGCCAGCAGCTCCGTGGGACAGTCCTACACCTACGAGCAGTACTTC
TRBD1	TRBV7-2	TRBJ2-7	NA	CASSLVGTGNKQYF	TGTGCCAGCAGCTTAGTGGGGACAGGGAATAAGCAGTACTTC
NA	TRBV9	TRBJ2-7	NA	CASSPVEQAVPSYEQYF	TGTGCCAGCAGCCCCGTTGAGCAGGCAGTACCCTCCTACGAGCAGTACTTC
TRBD1	TRBV7-9	TRBJ2-7	NA	CASSRTGIYEQYF	TGTGCCAGCAGCCGGACAGGGATTTACGAGCAGTACTTC
NA	TRBV2	TRBJ1-1	NA	CASRPLIGPGNTEAFF	TGTGCCAGCAGGCCCCTGATAGGCCCGGGGAACACTGAAGCTTTCTTT